Sequencing of this T cell receptor (beta chain) was carried out in a study of blood T cell repertoires in COVID-19. In the study overall: From T cells, B-cell-depleted T cells, or PBMCs came the material, which was cDNA or gDNA.

Cohorts were determined from participant-reported clinical history. V lost 4 bases and J lost 7, with 19 bases in between. CDR3 length: 15 residues. In germline, CDR1 is LGHDT, CDR2 YNNKEL (reference sequence). Under the authors' procedure: Cell counts per sample came from amplifying reference gene primers. Produced via immunoSEQ multiplex PCR; TCRdb's table is partial and in-frame only. V and J calls and clone size are as listed in that table; D and trimming were resolved from the DNA. The data show 400,000 to 550,000 clones, 70% to 90% seen once. The chain combines TRBV3-1 (or the pseudogene TRBV3-2) with TRBJ2-5, with D perhaps TRBD2 (6 bases). Sample: PBMCs or T cells enriched from blood (not recorded which). This clonotype originated in a woman in her late teens or twenties with acute COVID-19. CDR3 bases: TGTGCCAGCAGCCCCCGATGGGACTTCAAAAGGACCCAGTACTTC. Translation gives CASSPRWDFKRTQYF.